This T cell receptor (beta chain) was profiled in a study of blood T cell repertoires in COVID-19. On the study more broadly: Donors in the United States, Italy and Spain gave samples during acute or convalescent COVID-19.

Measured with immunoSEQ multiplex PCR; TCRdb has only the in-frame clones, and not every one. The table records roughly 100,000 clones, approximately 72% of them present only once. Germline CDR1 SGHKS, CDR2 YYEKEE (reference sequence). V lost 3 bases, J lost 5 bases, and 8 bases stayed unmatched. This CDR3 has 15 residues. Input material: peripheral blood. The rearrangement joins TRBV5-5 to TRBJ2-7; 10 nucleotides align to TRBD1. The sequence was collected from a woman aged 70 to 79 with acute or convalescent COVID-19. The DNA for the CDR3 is TGTGCCAGCAGCTGGGAGGGACAGGGGTTCGACGAGCAGTACTTC. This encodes CASSWEGQGFDEQYF.